What follows is one T cell receptor (beta chain) and its context. The final CDR3 position lacks the conserved phenylalanine or tryptophan, pointing to a likely read error. The DNA is left out, because the CDR3 cannot be placed on it with certainty; the CDR3 is given as TCRdb lists it. The data were taken from a study of tumor and adjacent non-tumor tissue in lung cancer. RNA was extracted from bulk tissue without any cell sorting. Distant lung tissue was collected more than 3 cm away from the tumor edge. From germline, CDR1 is SGHKS and CDR2 YYEKEE (reference sequence). A total of 11 residues make up the CDR3, ends included. TCRbeta libraries were built with three rounds of nested PCR, modified from ARM-PCR. TCRdb passed the multiplex PCR reads through MiXCR, listing each CDR3 protein once. The table includes more than 75,000 distinct CDR3 sequences, roughly 80% detected once.

This TCR came from a man between 60 and 75 years old with small cell lung cancer. Sequenced material: distant non-tumor lung tissue. V and J are TRBV5-5 and TRBJ2-4; the tabulated D call, TRBD2, remains unverified against the DNA. The CDR3: CDSSLLAGEYL.